Listed below are T cell receptor beta chains from one sample, sequenced in a study of T cells in Graves' hyperthyroidism and ophthalmopathy. MiXCR, applied by TCRdb to the multiplex PCR reads, yields one record per CDR3 protein. The sample has some 530,000 distinct CDR3 sequences, approximately 23% seen once. The sample consisted of blood. The source is a woman between 65 and 79 years old with Graves' ophthalmopathy. CDR3s include the opening cysteine and the closing phenylalanine or tryptophan. D genes are given only for firm matches. Clone size is not always given. Where it is, it says once, few, many or a class for expanded clones.

>TRBV6-5|16|NA|TRBJ1-2|NA
TGTGCCAGCAGTTACACCAGTGGGGGTCGGAACTATGGCTACACCTTC
CASSYTSGGRNYGYTF
>TRBV12-3/TRBV12-4|13|TRBD1|TRBJ1-1|NA
TGTGCCAGCAGGGGACAGGTGGGTACTGAAGCTTTCTTT
CASRGQVGTEAFF
>TRBV18|15|NA|TRBJ2-3|few
TGTGCCAGCTCACCACCGAAGGGCAGCACAGATACGCAGTATTTT
CASSPPKGSTDTQYF
>TRBV7-2|15|TRBD2|TRBJ2-5|NA
TGTGCCAGCAGCTTAGGTGCGGGAGGGCTCGAGACCCAGTACTTC
CASSLGAGGLETQYF
>TRBV5-1|14|NA|TRBJ2-7|NA
TGCGCCAGCAGCTTGGCCAAGGGTACCTACGAGCAGTACTTC
CASSLAKGTYEQYF
>TRBV7-2|14|TRBD2|TRBJ2-5|many
TGTGCCAGCAGCTCCTCTAGCGGGCAAGGGACCCAGTACTTC
CASSSSSGQGTQYF
>TRBV12-3/TRBV12-4|15|TRBD1|TRBJ1-1|many
TGTGCCAGCAGTTGGGGGGATGACAGGGGGCCCGAAGCTTTCTTT
CASSWGDDRGPEAFF
>TRBV6-2/TRBV6-3|14|NA|TRBJ1-2|few
TGTGCCAGCAGTTACACCCAGGGGACCTATGGCTACACCTTC
CASSYTQGTYGYTF
>TRBV10-3|12|NA|TRBJ1-2|NA
TGTGCCATCAGTGGACAGGAATATGGCTACACCTTC
CAISGQEYGYTF
>TRBV2|11|NA|TRBJ1-4|few
TGTGCCAGCAGTAAGGGGGGAAAACTGTTTTTT
CASSKGGKLFF
>TRBV6-1|14|TRBD1|TRBJ1-5|NA
TGTGCCAGCAGTGAGGGACAGCACAATCAGCCCCAGCATTTT
CASSEGQHNQPQHF
>TRBV30|16|TRBD1|TRBJ1-5|few
TGTGCCTGGACAAGCCCGGGGACAGGGCGGAATCAGCCCCAGCATTTT
CAWTSPGTGRNQPQHF
>TRBV5-6|16|NA|TRBJ2-7|NA
TGTGCCAGTACTGGGAACCTCCGGGACTTCTCCTACGAGCAGTACTTC
CASTGNLRDFSYEQYF
>TRBV2|15|NA|TRBJ1-4|few
TGTGCCAGCAGTGGATGGGACGCAACTAATGAAAAACTGTTTTTT
CASSGWDATNEKLFF
>TRBV20-1|14|TRBD2|TRBJ2-3|few
TGCAGTGCGCCCGTGGGGGGGATACCAGATACGCAGTATTTT
CSAPVGGIPDTQYF
>TRBV7-9|15|TRBD2|TRBJ2-3|NA
TGTGCCAGCAGCCGGACTAGCGGGAGAAAGGATACGCAGTATTTT
CASSRTSGRKDTQYF
>TRBV28|15|TRBD1|TRBJ2-2|NA
TGTGCCAGCAGTGGGACAGGGTTCTGGACCGGGGAGCTGTTTTTT
CASSGTGFWTGELFF
>TRBV9|15|TRBD2|TRBJ2-5|NA
TGTGCCAGCAGCACTAGGGCGGGAGGAACGGAGACCCAGTACTTC
CASSTRAGGTETQYF
>TRBV11-2|14|NA|TRBJ1-1|NA
TGTGCCAGTAACTCGGGGGTCGACCGGACTGAAGCTTTCTTT
CASNSGVDRTEAFF
>TRBV7-9|15|NA|TRBJ1-2|NA
TGTGCCAGCAGCCAGGGGCAGGGGCCAAACTATGGCTACACCTTC
CASSQGQGPNYGYTF
>TRBV10-1|15|TRBD2|TRBJ2-3|few
TGCGCCAGGCTAGCGGGAGGATATAGCACAGATACGCAGTATTTT
CARLAGGYSTDTQYF
>TRBV6-1|14|NA|TRBJ1-5|NA
TGTGCCAGCAGTGAAGCGCCCGGTCCTCAGCCCCAGCATTTT
CASSEAPGPQPQHF
>TRBV28|12|NA|TRBJ2-7|few
TGTGCCAGCAGAGGCATTTCCTACGAGCAGTACTTC
CASRGISYEQYF
>TRBV7-8|14|NA|TRBJ2-5|NA
TGTGCCAGCAGCTTAATGGCAGCCGAAGAGACCCAGTACTTC
CASSLMAAEETQYF
>TRBV25-1|13|NA|TRBJ1-2|few
TGTGCCAGCAGCCTCGGAGAGGGGAATGGCTACACCTTC
CASSLGEGNGYTF
>TRBV5-6|16|NA|TRBJ1-4|NA
TGTGCCAGCAGCCTAACGGGACCCGGCGGGAGGGAAAAACTGTTTTTT
CASSLTGPGGREKLFF
>TRBV28|16|TRBD1|TRBJ1-6|many
TGTGCCAGCAGCCCGAGACAGGGCCAAAATAATTCACCCCTCCACTTT
CASSPRQGQNNSPLHF
>TRBV5-1|15|NA|TRBJ1-1|NA
TGCGCCAGCAGCTTGTTCGTACGGGAGAACACTGAAGCTTTCTTT
CASSLFVRENTEAFF
>TRBV28|17|TRBD2|TRBJ2-1|few
TGTGCCAGCAGTTTATGGACTAGCGGGAGGGCGGGCAATGAGCAGTTCTTC
CASSLWTSGRAGNEQFF
>TRBV11-2|12|NA|TRBJ1-1|NA
TGTGTCAGCAGCCTCCAGAACACTGAAGCTTTCTTT
CVSSLQNTEAFF
>TRBV7-3|16|NA|TRBJ2-6|NA
TGTGCCAGCAGCTTAACGAGGGCCTCTGGGGCCAACGTCCTGACTTTC
CASSLTRASGANVLTF
>TRBV5-1|15|TRBD1|TRBJ1-3|NA
TGCGCCAGCAGCACCGACAGGGGTGCTGGAAACACCATATATTTT
CASSTDRGAGNTIYF
>TRBV5-1|16|TRBD2|TRBJ2-1|NA
TGCGCCAGCAGCTTGGTTGCGGGAGCGTCCTACAATGAGCAGTTCTTC
CASSLVAGASYNEQFF
>TRBV19|11|NA|TRBJ2-7|NA
TGTGCCAGTAGTATGAGGGACGAGCAGTACTTC
CASSMRDEQYF
>TRBV7-2|14|TRBD2|TRBJ2-1|many
TGTGCCAGCAGCTTAGCGTCTGGGGGGGATGAGCAGTTCTTC
CASSLASGGDEQFF
>TRBV19|12|NA|TRBJ2-2|NA
TGTGCCAGTAGTATAGTTGCCGGGGAGCTGTTTTTT
CASSIVAGELFF
>TRBV3-1|15|TRBD2|TRBJ2-7|NA
TGTGCCAGCAGCCCCACCGGGACTAGCCAATACGAGCAGTACTTC
CASSPTGTSQYEQYF
>TRBV6-1|17|NA|TRBJ2-6|few
TGTGCCAGCAGTGAATCCTGGGCCGGCTCTGGGGCCAACGTCCTGACTTTC
CASSESWAGSGANVLTF
>TRBV6-2/TRBV6-3|16|TRBD2|TRBJ2-7|few
TGTGCCAGCAGACCGGGACTAGCGGGAGTATACTACGAGCAGTACTTC
CASRPGLAGVYYEQYF
>TRBV7-2|15|NA|TRBJ1-1|many
TGTGCCAGCAGCTTAGCGGCAGGGCCACACACTGAAGCTTTCTTT
CASSLAAGPHTEAFF
>TRBV6-1|13|NA|TRBJ1-5|few
TGTGCCAGCAGTATTAGGGTGAATCAGCCCCAGCATTTT
CASSIRVNQPQHF
>TRBV11-1|16|NA|TRBJ1-4|NA
TGTGCCAGCAGCTTAGTCCCGGGACATCCTAATGAAAAACTGTTTTTT
CASSLVPGHPNEKLFF